This T cell receptor (beta chain) was recorded in a study of cytomegalovirus exposure and HLA in healthy donors. Clones were sequenced by immunoSEQ multiplex PCR, and TCRdb holds only the in-frame ones, with some missing. The top ten clones hold 3% of a sample with about 100,000 clones, over 75% of them seen once. Germline-derived CDR1 and CDR2 are MNHNS and SASEGT. Trimming took 4 bases from V and 10 from J, leaving 17 bases between them. The length of the CDR3 is 15 residues. The rearrangement links TRBV6-1 to TRBJ1-6, with a possible D match to TRBD1 (5 bases). The source of this sequence is a woman aged 18-29 years in good health and CMV-seronegative. What was sequenced was PBMCs. The CDR3 region is CASSGLDTNGSPLHF. CDR3 bases: TGTGCCAGCAGTGGCCTGGACACTAACGGCTCACCCCTCCACTTT.